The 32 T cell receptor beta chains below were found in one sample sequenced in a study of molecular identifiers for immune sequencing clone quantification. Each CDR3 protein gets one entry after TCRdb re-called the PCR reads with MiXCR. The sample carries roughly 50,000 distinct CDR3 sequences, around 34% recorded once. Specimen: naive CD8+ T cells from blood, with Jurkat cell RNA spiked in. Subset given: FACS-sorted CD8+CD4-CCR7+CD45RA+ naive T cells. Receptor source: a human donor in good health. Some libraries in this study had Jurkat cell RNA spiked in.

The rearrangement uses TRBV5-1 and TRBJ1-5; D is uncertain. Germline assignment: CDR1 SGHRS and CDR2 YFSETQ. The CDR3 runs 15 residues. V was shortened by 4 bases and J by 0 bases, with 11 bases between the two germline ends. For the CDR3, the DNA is TGCGCCAGCAGCCCGGGAGACACTAGCAATCAGCCCCAGCATTTT. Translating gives CASSPGDTSNQPQHF.

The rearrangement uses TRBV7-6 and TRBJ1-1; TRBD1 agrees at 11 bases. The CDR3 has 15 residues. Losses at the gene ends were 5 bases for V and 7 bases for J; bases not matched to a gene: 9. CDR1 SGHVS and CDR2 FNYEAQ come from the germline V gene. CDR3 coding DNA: TGTGCCAGCAGCCCACCCGGGACAGGGGGGGTTGAAGCTTTCTTT. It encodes CASSPPGTGGVEAFF. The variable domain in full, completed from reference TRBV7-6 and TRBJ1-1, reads GAGVSQSPRYKVTKRGQDVALRCDPISGHVSLYWYRQALGQGPEFLTYFNYEAQQDKSGLPNDRFSAERPEGSISTLTIQRTEQRDSAMYRCASSPPGTGGVEAFFGQGTRLTVV.

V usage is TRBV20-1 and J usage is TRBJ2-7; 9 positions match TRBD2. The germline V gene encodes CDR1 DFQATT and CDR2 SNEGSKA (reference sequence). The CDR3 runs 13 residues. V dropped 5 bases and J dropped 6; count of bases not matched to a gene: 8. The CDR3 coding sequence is TGCAGTGCTTCCGGGACTAGCTTGGCCGAGCAGTACTTC. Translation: CSASGTSLAEQYF.

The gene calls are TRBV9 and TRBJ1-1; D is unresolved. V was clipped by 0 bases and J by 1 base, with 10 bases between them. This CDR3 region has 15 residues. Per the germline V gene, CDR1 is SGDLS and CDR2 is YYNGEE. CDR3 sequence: CASSVGPSRNTEAFF. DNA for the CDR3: TGTGCCAGCAGCGTAGGCCCATCTAGGAACACTGAAGCTTTCTTT.

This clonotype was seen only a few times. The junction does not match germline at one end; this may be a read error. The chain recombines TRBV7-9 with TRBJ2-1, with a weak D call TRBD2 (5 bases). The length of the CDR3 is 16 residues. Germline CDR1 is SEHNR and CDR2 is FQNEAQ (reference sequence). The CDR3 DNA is TGTGCCAGCGGCTTAGTCGCCCCGGAGGCCATCAATGAGCAGTTCTTC. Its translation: CASGLVAPEAINEQFF. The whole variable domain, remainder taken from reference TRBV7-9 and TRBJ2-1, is DTGVSQNPRHKITKRGQNVTFRCDPISEHNRLYWYRQTLGQGPEFLTYFQNEAQLEKSRLLSDRFSAERPKGSFSTLEIQRTEQGDSAMYLCASGLVAPEAINEQFFGPGTRLTVL.

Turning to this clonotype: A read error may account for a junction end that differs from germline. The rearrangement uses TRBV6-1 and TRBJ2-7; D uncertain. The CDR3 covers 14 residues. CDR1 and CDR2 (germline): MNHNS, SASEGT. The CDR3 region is CAGSVQVSSYEQYF. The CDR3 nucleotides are TGTGCCGGCAGTGTCCAGGTTAGCTCCTACGAGCAGTACTTC.

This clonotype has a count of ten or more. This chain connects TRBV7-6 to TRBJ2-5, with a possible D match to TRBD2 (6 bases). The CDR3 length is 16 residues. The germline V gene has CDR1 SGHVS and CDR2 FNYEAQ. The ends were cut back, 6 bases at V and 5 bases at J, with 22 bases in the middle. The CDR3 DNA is TGTGCCAGCAGAAGAAATGGAGGGCCGAGAGCGGAGACCCAGTACTTC. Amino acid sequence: CASRRNGGPRAETQYF.

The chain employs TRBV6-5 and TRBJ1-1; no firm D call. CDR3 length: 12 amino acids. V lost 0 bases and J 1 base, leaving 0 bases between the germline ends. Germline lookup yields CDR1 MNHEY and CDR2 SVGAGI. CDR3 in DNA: TGTGCCAGCAGTTACTCGAACACTGAAGCTTTCTTT. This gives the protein CASSYSNTEAFF.

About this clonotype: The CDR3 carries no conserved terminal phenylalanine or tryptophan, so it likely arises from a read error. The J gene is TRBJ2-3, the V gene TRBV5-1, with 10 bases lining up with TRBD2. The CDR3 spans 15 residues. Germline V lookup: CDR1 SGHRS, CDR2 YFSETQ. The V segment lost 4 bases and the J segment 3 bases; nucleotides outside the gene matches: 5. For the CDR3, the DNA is TGCGCCAGCAGCCAGCGGGGGGGCGCGACAGATACGCAGTATTCT. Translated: CASSQRGGATDTQYS.

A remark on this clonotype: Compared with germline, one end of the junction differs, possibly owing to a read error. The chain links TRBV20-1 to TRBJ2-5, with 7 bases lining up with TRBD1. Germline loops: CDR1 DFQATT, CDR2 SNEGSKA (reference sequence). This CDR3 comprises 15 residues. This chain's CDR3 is CSARESITGEEPQYF. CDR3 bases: TGCAGTGCTAGAGAGTCTATCACAGGGGAAGAGCCCCAGTACTTC.

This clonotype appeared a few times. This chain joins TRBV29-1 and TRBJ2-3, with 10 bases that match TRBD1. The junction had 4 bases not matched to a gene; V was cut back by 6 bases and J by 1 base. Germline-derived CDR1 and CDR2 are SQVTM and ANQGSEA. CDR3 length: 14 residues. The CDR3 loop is CSVRDRGRTDTQYF. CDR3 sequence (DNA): TGCAGCGTGAGGGACAGGGGTCGCACAGATACGCAGTATTTT.

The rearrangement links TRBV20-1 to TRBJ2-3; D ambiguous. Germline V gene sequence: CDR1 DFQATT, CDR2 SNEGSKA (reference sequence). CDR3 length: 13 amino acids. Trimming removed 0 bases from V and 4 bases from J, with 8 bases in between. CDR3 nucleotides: TGCAGTGCTAGAGATTTCTCTTCAGATACGCAGTATTTT. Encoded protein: CSARDFSSDTQYF.

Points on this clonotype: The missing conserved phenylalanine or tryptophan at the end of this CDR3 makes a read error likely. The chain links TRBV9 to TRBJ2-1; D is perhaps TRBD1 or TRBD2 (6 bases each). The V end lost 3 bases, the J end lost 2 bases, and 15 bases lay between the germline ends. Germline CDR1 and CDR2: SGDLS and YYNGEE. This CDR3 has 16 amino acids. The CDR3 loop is CASSAGTGATYNEQFI. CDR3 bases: TGTGCCAGCAGCGCGGGGACGGGGGCCACCTACAATGAGCAGTTCATC.

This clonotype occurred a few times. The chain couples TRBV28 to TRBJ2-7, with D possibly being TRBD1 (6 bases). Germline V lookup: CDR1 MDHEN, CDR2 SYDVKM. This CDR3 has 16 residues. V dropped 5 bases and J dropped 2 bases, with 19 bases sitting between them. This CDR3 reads CASSPDRSWGPYEQYF. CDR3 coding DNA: TGTGCCAGCAGTCCTGACAGGTCATGGGGTCCCTACGAGCAGTACTTC. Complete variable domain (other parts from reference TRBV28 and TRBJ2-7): DVKVTQSSRYLVKRTGEKVFLECVQDMDHENMFWYRQDPGLGLRLIYFSYDVKMKEKGDIPEGYSVSREKKERFSLILESASTNQTSMYLCASSPDRSWGPYEQYFGPGTRLTVT.

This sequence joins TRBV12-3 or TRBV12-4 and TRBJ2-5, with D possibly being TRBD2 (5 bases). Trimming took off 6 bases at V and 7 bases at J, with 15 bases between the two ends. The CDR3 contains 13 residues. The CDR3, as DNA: TGTGCCAGCAGCACTCGGGGTGTTGGGACCCAGTACTTC. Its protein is CASSTRGVGTQYF.

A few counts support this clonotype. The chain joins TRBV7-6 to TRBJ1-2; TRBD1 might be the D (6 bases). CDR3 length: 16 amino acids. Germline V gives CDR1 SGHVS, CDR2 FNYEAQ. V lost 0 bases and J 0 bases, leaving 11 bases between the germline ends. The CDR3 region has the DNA TGTGCCAGCAGCTTAGCGACAGGAAGTCCTAACTATGGCTACACCTTC. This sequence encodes CASSLATGSPNYGYTF.

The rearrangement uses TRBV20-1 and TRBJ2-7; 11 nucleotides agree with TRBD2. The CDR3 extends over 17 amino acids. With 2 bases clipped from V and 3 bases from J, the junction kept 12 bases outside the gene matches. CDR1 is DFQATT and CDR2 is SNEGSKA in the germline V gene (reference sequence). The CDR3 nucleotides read TGCAGTGCTAGATCCCCCGGACCAGGGACTAGCGGCTACGAGCAGTACTTC. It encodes CSARSPGPGTSGYEQYF.

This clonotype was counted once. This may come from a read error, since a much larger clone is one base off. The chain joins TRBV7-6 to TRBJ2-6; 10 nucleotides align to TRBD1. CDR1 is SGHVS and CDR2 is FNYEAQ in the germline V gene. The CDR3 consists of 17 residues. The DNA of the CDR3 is TGTGCCGGCAGCTCCGGGACAGGGGCCTCTGGGGCCAACGTCCTGACTTTC. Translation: CAGSSGTGASGANVLTF.

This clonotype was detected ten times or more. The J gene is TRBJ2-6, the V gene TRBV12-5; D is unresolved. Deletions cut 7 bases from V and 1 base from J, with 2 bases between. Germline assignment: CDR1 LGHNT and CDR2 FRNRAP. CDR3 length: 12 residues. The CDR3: CASVSGANVLTF. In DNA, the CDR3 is TGTGCTAGTGTTTCTGGGGCCAACGTCCTGACTTTC.

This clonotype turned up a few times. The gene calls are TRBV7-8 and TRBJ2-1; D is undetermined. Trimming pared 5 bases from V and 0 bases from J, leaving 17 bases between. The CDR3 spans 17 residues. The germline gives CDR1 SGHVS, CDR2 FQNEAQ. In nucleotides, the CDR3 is TGTGCCAGCAGCCTGCATGCTGTGATCAGCTCCTACAATGAGCAGTTCTTC. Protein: CASSLHAVISSYNEQFF.

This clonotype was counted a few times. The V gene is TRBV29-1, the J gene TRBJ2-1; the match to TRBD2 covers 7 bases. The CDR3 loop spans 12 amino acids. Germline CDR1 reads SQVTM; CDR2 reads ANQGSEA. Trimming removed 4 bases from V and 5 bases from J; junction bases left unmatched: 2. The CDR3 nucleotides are TGCAGCGTTGGCGGGAGCAACAATGAGCAGTTCTTC. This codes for CSVGGSNNEQFF.

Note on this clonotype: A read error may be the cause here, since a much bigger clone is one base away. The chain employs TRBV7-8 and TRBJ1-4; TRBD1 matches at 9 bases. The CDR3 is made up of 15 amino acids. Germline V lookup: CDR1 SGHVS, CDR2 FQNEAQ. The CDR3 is CASEGPTGGVENLFF. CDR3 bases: TGTGCCAGCGAGGGACCGACAGGGGGTGTTGAAAACCTGTTTTTT.

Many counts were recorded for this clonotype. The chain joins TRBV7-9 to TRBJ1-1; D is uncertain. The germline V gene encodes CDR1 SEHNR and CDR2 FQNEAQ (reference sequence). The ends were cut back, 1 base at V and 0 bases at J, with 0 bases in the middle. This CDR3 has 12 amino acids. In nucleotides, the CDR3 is TGTGCCAGCAGCTTAGTGAACACTGAAGCTTTCTTT. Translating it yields CASSLVNTEAFF.

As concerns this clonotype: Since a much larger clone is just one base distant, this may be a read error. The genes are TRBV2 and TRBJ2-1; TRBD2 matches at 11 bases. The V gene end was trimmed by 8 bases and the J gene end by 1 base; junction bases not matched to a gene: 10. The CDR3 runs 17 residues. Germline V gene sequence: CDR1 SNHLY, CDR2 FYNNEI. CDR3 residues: CASFLSGGAASYNEQFF. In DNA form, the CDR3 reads TGTGCCAGCTTCCTTAGCGGGGGGGCCGCTTCCTACAATGAGCAGTTCTTC.

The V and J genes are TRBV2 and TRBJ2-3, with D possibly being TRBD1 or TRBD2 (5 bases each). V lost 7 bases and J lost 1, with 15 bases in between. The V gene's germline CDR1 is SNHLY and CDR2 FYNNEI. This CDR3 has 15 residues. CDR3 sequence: CASKPMGVGTDTQYF. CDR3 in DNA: TGTGCCAGCAAACCCATGGGGGTTGGCACAGATACGCAGTATTTT.

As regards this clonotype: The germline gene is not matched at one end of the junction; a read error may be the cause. The CDR3 bases are TGTGTCAGTAGTATAGATGGGGGGCCTTTCACAGATACGCAGTATTTT. It translates to CVSSIDGGPFTDTQYF. The genes are TRBV19 and TRBJ2-3; D is perhaps TRBD1 or TRBD2 (6 bases each). The V gene's germline CDR1 is LNHDA and CDR2 SQIVND (reference sequence). CDR3 length: 16 residues.

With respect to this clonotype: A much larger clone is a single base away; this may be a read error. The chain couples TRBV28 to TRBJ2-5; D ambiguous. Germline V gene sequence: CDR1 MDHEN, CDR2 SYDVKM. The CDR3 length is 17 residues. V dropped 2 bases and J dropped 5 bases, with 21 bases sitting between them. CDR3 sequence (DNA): TGTGCCAGCAGTTTAAGGCAGAGGCCCCTAGAGTTGGAGACCCAGTACTTC. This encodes CASSLRQRPLELETQYF. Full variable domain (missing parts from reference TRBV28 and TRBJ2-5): DVKVTQSSRYLVKRTGEKVFLECVQDMDHENMFWYRQDPGLGLRLIYFSYDVKMKEKGDIPEGYSVSREKKERFSLILESASTNQTSMYLCASSLRQRPLELETQYFGPGTRLLVL.

Here the CDR3 reads CASSAQGARTGELFF. The CDR3 DNA follows: TGTGCCAGCAGCGCCCAGGGGGCGCGTACCGGGGAGCTGTTTTTT. This chain links TRBV9 with TRBJ2-2; 8 positions agree with TRBD1. Germline-derived CDR1 and CDR2 are SGDLS and YYNGEE. The CDR3 covers 15 residues. J lost 5 bases, V lost 3 bases, and 6 bases had no gene match.

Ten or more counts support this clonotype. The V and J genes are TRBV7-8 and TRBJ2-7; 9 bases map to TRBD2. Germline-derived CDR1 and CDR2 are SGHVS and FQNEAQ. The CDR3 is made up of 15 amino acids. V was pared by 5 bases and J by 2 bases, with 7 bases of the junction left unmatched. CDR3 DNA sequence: TGTGCCAGCAGCCCGGGGACTAGCAGAACCTACGAGCAGTACTTC. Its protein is CASSPGTSRTYEQYF.

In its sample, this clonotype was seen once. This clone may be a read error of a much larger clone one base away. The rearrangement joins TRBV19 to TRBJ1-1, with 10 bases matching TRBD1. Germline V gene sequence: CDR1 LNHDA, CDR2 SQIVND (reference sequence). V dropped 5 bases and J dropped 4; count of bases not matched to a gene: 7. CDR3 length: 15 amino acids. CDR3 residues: CASSPGTGASTEAFF. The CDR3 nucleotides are TGTGCCAGTAGTCCCGGGACAGGGGCGAGCACTGAAGCTTTCTTT.

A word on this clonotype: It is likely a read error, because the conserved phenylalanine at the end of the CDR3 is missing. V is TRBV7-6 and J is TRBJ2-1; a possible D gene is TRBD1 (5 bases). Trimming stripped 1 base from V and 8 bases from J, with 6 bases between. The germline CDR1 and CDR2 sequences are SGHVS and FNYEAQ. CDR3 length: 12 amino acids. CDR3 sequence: CASSLVGDEQFL. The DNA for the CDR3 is TGTGCCAGCAGCTTAGTAGGGGATGAGCAGTTCCTC.

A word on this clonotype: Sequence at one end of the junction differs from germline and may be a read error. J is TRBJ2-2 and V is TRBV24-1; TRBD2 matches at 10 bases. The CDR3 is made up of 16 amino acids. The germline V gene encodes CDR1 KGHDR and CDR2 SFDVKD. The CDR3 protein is CATSDPSGSRTGELSF. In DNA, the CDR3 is TGTGCCACCAGTGACCCTAGCGGGAGTCGCACCGGGGAGCTGTCTTTT.